Shown below are 22 T cell receptor beta chains from a single sample sequenced in a study of response to subunit inactivated influenza vaccine. TCRdb independently ran MiXCR on the RT-PCR reads; one entry per CDR3 protein. The sample holds around 850,000 distinct CDR3 sequences, approximately 17% seen once. The sample consisted of PBMCs from blood, taken 4 to 6 days after vaccination. Receptors originate from a man aged 50 to 60 who received an inactivated influenza vaccine.

This clonotype has only a few counts. This chain joins TRBV20-1 and TRBJ2-3, with unresolved D. The CDR3 extends over 13 amino acids. CDR1 is DFQATT and CDR2 is SNEGSKA in the germline V gene (reference sequence). The V and J ends lost 1 base and 3 bases respectively, with 8 bases between them. CDR3 residues: CSARVVGTDTQYF. The CDR3 DNA reads TGCAGTGCTAGAGTGGTGGGGACAGATACGCAGTATTTT.

The chain employs TRBV4-2 and TRBJ2-7; D call uncertain. Per the germline V gene, CDR1 is LGHNA and CDR2 is YNFKEQ. Trimming took 0 bases from V and 4 from J, leaving 10 bases between them. The CDR3 runs 14 residues. The CDR3 DNA is TGTGCCAGCAGCCAAGAGCGGCTGACATACGAGCAGTACTTC. Translated: CASSQERLTYEQYF.

This chain links TRBV12-5 with TRBJ2-7, with D unresolved. The V gene lost 5 bases and the J gene lost 3 bases, with 8 bases spanning the gap. Germline V lookup: CDR1 LGHNT, CDR2 FRNRAP. The CDR3 contains 12 residues. CDR3 region: CASGPPHYEQYF. CDR3 nucleotide sequence: TGTGCTAGTGGTCCGCCCCACTACGAGCAGTACTTC.

This clonotype appeared a few times. This sequence joins TRBV29-1 and TRBJ2-5, with D perhaps TRBD2 (5 bases). V gave up 1 base and J gave up 0 bases, with 15 bases separating them. Germline CDR1 SQVTM, CDR2 ANQGSEA. The CDR3 extends over 16 amino acids. The CDR3 here is CSVEAWDIAYQETQYF. In nucleotides, the CDR3 is TGCAGCGTTGAAGCTTGGGATATAGCGTACCAAGAGACCCAGTACTTC.

This clonotype came up many times. The chain combines TRBV6-5 with TRBJ2-5; D is uncertain. The V gene's germline CDR1 is MNHEY and CDR2 SVGAGI. V was cut by 0 bases and J by 1 base, with 6 bases left in between. CDR3 size: 14 residues. The CDR3, as DNA: TGTGCCAGCAGTTACTCGGGCTCCCAAGAGACCCAGTACTTC. Its translation: CASSYSGSQETQYF.

This clonotype occurred a few times. The chain recombines TRBV20-1 with TRBJ2-7; 9 nucleotides match TRBD2. V lost 1 base to trimming and J lost 6 bases; unmatched junction nucleotides: 10. Per germline, CDR1 DFQATT and CDR2 SNEGSKA (reference sequence). This CDR3 has 15 residues. CDR3 nucleotides: TGCAGTGCTAGAGCTAGCGGGATAAAGGGGGGCGAGCAGTACTTC. Translation gives CSARASGIKGGEQYF.

The chain employs TRBV9 and TRBJ2-2; D is unclear. Germline lookup yields CDR1 SGDLS and CDR2 YYNGEE. The V end was cut by 2 bases, the J end by 5 bases, with 16 bases between. This CDR3 has 16 amino acids. The CDR3 DNA follows: TGTGCCAGCAGCGTCTTCGTCGGACCCCCTACCGGGGAGCTGTTTTTT. Translation gives CASSVFVGPPTGELFF.

This clonotype was seen only a few times. The rearrangement joins TRBV28 to TRBJ2-5; TRBD2 aligns across 10 bases. With 6 bases clipped from V and 2 bases from J, the junction kept 6 bases outside the gene matches. This CDR3 has 15 residues. CDR1 and CDR2 from the germline V gene are MDHEN and SYDVKM. The CDR3 nucleotides read TGTGCCAGCAGGCATGGACTAGCGGTTCAAGAGACCCAGTACTTC. It specifies CASRHGLAVQETQYF. Complete variable domain (other parts from reference TRBV28 and TRBJ2-5): DVKVTQSSRYLVKRTGEKVFLECVQDMDHENMFWYRQDPGLGLRLIYFSYDVKMKEKGDIPEGYSVSREKKERFSLILESASTNQTSMYLCASRHGLAVQETQYFGPGTRLLVL.

This clonotype was detected only a few times. The V call is TRBV21-1, the J call TRBJ2-7; the listed D gene, TRBD1, was not tested against the DNA. TRBV21-1 is a recognized pseudogene. This CDR3 has 13 residues. The chain's CDR3 is CASFRSRAYEQYF. The CDR3 nucleotides read TGTGCCAGCTTCAGAAGCAGGGCCTACGAGCAGTACTTC.

This chain links TRBV12-3 or TRBV12-4 with TRBJ2-6; D is tentatively TRBD1 or TRBD2 (6 bases each). CDR3 length equals 17 residues. Trimming took off 5 bases at V and 3 bases at J, with 17 bases between the two ends. The CDR3 spells CASSKIEGGYGANVLTF. In nucleotides, the CDR3 is TGTGCCAGCAGTAAAATCGAGGGGGGCTATGGGGCCAACGTCCTGACTTTC.

This clonotype was seen only a few times. The gene calls are TRBV4-3 and TRBJ2-1, with D unresolved. The V end lost 0 bases, the J end lost 2 bases, and 8 bases lay between the germline ends. Looked up from germline, CDR1 is LGHNA and CDR2 is YSLEER. This CDR3 is built from 15 residues. CDR3 in amino acids: CASSQEATAYNEQFF. The CDR3 nucleotides read TGCGCCAGCAGCCAAGAAGCCACTGCCTACAATGAGCAGTTCTTC.

This clonotype was recorded a few times. CDR3 amino acids: CATIQAGNTGELFF. The CDR3 DNA is TGTGCCACCATACAGGCGGGGAACACCGGGGAGCTGTTTTTT. V is TRBV7-9 and J is TRBJ2-2, with D perhaps TRBD1 or TRBD2 (5 bases each). V shed 10 bases and J shed 1 base, with 13 bases lying between them. Per the germline V gene, CDR1 is SEHNR and CDR2 is FQNEAQ (reference sequence). CDR3 size: 14 residues.

This clonotype was seen more than once but under ten times. The chain joins TRBV29-1 to TRBJ2-3; 9 bases match TRBD2. The V gene's germline CDR1 is SQVTM and CDR2 ANQGSEA. The CDR3 length is 15 residues. The J segment lost 4 bases and the V segment lost 1 base, leaving 6 bases of the junction unmatched. In nucleotides, the CDR3 is TGCAGCGTTGAAGGCGGGCGGGAGGGCCCAGATACGCAGTATTTT. This sequence encodes CSVEGGREGPDTQYF.

This clonotype has only a few counts. The chain combines TRBV6-1 with TRBJ2-5; 12 bases align to TRBD2. Germline CDR1 and CDR2: MNHNS and SASEGT. This CDR3 has 15 amino acids. After removal of 6 bases from V and 3 bases from J, the junction contained 5 bases not matched to a gene. Here the CDR3 DNA reads TGTGCCAGCAGGATACTAGCGGGGGGAAAAGAGACCCAGTACTTC. It translates to CASRILAGGKETQYF.

The gene calls are TRBV20-1 and TRBJ2-7, with 12 bases lining up with TRBD2. The CDR3 sequence is 17 residues long. With 6 bases clipped from V and 4 bases from J, the junction kept 16 bases outside the gene matches. Germline CDR1 is DFQATT and CDR2 is SNEGSKA (reference sequence). The CDR3 DNA reads TGCAGTGCAGACCCGGACCAACTAGCGGGAGGAGGGTACGAGCAGTACTTC. Its protein is CSADPDQLAGGGYEQYF.

The chain recombines TRBV3-1 with TRBJ2-3; D not resolved. V gave up 0 bases and J gave up 9 bases, with 10 bases separating them. CDR1 and CDR2 (germline): LGHDT, YNNKEL (reference sequence). The CDR3 spans 13 residues. The CDR3 coding sequence is TGTGCCAGCAGCCAAGACTTGCCAGGCACGCAGTATTTT. It yields the protein CASSQDLPGTQYF.

This clonotype was seen many times. The chain carries TRBV10-3 and TRBJ2-7; D is ambiguous. Deletions cut 0 bases from V and 2 bases from J, with 2 bases between. From germline, CDR1 is ENHRY and CDR2 SYGVKD. The CDR3 extends over 12 amino acids. CDR3 in DNA: TGTGCCATCAGTGAGTCAGCCTACGAGCAGTACTTC. Its protein product is CAISESAYEQYF.

The chain recombines TRBV7-6 with TRBJ2-3; a possible D gene is TRBD1 (6 bases). Trimming shortened V by 5 bases and J by 0 bases, and 18 bases separated the two germline ends. The CDR3 is 17 residues long. From germline, CDR1 is SGHVS and CDR2 FNYEAQ. CDR3 residues: CASSILRRTASTDTQYF. The CDR3 nucleotides read TGTGCCAGCAGCATACTACGAAGGACAGCTAGCACAGATACGCAGTATTTT. Full variable domain (remainder filled in from reference TRBV7-6 and TRBJ2-3): GAGVSQSPRYKVTKRGQDVALRCDPISGHVSLYWYRQALGQGPEFLTYFNYEAQQDKSGLPNDRFSAERPEGSISTLTIQRTEQRDSAMYRCASSILRRTASTDTQYFGPGTRLTVL.

The chain combines TRBV7-8 with TRBJ1-2, with TRBD1 matching 9 bases. Per germline, CDR1 SGHVS and CDR2 FQNEAQ. The ends lost 2 bases at V and 5 bases at J; junction bases unmatched: 3. This CDR3 is built from 14 residues. This CDR3 reads CASSLKQGAYGYTF. In nucleotides, the CDR3 is TGTGCCAGCAGCTTAAAACAGGGGGCGTATGGCTACACCTTC.

In its sample, this clonotype was seen a few times. The CDR3 DNA is TGTGCCAGCAGCTTACTACAGGGTGACAATGAAAAACTGTTTTTT. Amino acids: CASSLLQGDNEKLFF. V is TRBV7-8 and J is TRBJ1-4; D perhaps matches TRBD1 (6 bases). The length of the CDR3 is 15 residues. Trimming took off 2 bases at V and 5 bases at J, with 12 bases between the two ends. Germline V CDR1 and CDR2: SGHVS, FQNEAQ.

This clonotype was found a few times. This chain joins TRBV28 and TRBJ2-3; D gene uncertain. Germline CDR1 and CDR2: MDHEN and SYDVKM. This CDR3 is 15 amino acids long. The V end lost 6 bases, the J end lost 2 bases, and 15 bases lay between the germline ends. CDR3 in DNA: TGTGCCAGCAGCCCCCGTCCCACTATCACAGATACGCAGTATTTT. Translating it yields CASSPRPTITDTQYF.

The chain employs TRBV7-9 and TRBJ1-2; a weak D match, TRBD1 (5 bases). CDR3 length: 15 amino acids. Trimming took 3 bases from V and 6 from J, leaving 17 bases between them. Germline V lookup: CDR1 SEHNR, CDR2 FQNEAQ (reference sequence). The CDR3 loop reads CASSLVGARFHGYTF. As DNA, the CDR3 is TGTGCCAGCAGCTTGGTCGGGGCTCGGTTCCATGGCTACACCTTC.